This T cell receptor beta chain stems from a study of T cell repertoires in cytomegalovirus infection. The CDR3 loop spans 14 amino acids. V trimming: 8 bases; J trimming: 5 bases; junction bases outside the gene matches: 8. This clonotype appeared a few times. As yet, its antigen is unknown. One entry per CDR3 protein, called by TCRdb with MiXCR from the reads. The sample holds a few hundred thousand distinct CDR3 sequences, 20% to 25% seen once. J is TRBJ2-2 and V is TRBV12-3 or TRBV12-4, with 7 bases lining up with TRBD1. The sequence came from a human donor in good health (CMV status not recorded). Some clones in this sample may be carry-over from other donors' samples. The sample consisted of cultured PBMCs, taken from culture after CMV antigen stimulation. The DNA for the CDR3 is TGTGCCAGCCGAAGACAGGGACGGACCGGGGAGCTGTTTTTT. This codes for CASRRQGRTGELFF.